These T cell receptor beta chains were read from a single sample in a study of human T cells and chemical hapten exposure. MiXCR was run by TCRdb on the RACE reads, yielding one entry per CDR3 protein. The sample shows about 87,000 distinct CDR3 sequences, about 8.9% of them seen only once. Sequencing used whole blood, obtained in connection with sensitization to the hapten diphenylcyclopropenone (DPC). The source of these receptors is a woman aged 40 to 50 with alopecia areata. Some clones in this sample may be carry-over from other donors' samples. The CDR3 runs from the conserved cysteine through the conserved F or W. The D gene is left open where the match is weak. Only some rows state a clone size, as once, few, many or a class for expanded clones.

>14|TRBD1|TRBV18|.|TRBJ1-2
CASTNQPTGYGYTF
TGTGCCAGCACCAATCAACCGACAGGGTATGGCTACACCTTC
>15|TRBD1|TRBV10-3|few|TRBJ2-1
CAISLPGTGYNEQFF
TGTGCCATCAGCCTTCCCGGGACAGGCTACAATGAGCAGTTCTTC
>17|.|TRBV12-3/TRBV12-4|few|TRBJ1-6
CASSLISVGAKNSPLHF
TGTGCCAGCAGTTTAATTTCGGTAGGGGCAAAAAATTCACCCCTCCACTTT
>15|.|TRBV7-2|many|TRBJ1-2
CASSLWGELNYGYTF
TGTGCCAGCAGCTTATGGGGGGAACTAAACTATGGCTACACCTTC
>17|TRBD1|TRBV7-9|few|TRBJ1-2
CASSPLGRNDRVYGYTF
TGTGCCAGCAGCCCCCTAGGCCGAAATGACAGGGTCTATGGCTACACCTTC
>15|.|TRBV28|few|TRBJ1-2
CASSLTTETNYGYTF
TGTGCCAGCAGTTTAACAACGGAAACTAACTATGGCTACACCTTC
>12|.|TRBV28|few|TRBJ2-3
CAGRGSTDTQYF
TGTGCAGGGAGAGGAAGCACAGATACGCAGTATTTT
>14|.|TRBV20-1|many|TRBJ2-1
CSATEGGAYNEQFF
TGCAGTGCTACCGAGGGGGGGGCCTACAATGAGCAGTTCTTC
>11|.|TRBV29-1|few|TRBJ1-2
CSVDRGYGYTF
TGCAGCGTAGACAGAGGCTATGGCTACACCTTC
>17|.|TRBV27|many|TRBJ1-4
CASSPGPVLLLNEKLFF
TGTGCCAGCAGCCCAGGGCCAGTACTTCTCCTTAATGAAAAACTGTTTTTT